The clone carrying this T cell receptor beta chain was seen at least ten times. Its specificity is unknown. The data were obtained in a study of CD8 T cells in ankylosing spondylitis. Regarding the study as a whole: Disease-linked clones displayed a CD8+ phenotype and appeared relatively rarely in peripheral blood. Prior literature has documented some motif variants in synovial fluid and blood from reactive arthritis.

It was by quantitative 5'-RACE with molecular barcodes that TCR beta libraries were made. TCRdb re-derived calls from the 5' RACE reads in MiXCR, one entry per CDR3 protein. The sample includes around 150,000 distinct CDR3 sequences, about an eighth seen only once; the top ten take about 4%. CDR1 is SGDLS, CDR2 YYNGEE, per germline. With 1 base removed from V and 8 bases from J, the gap between germline ends came to 15 bases. This CDR3 is 15 amino acids long. The receptor's source is a female donor with ankylosing spondylitis or in good health (not recorded which). Material for sequencing was blood, either unsorted or a sorted T cell fraction (not recorded which). V usage is TRBV9 and J usage is TRBJ1-4; D not certain. The CDR3 DNA follows: TGTGCCAGCAGCGTAACCCCCTCAGAGGGCGAAAAACTGTTTTTT. Translated: CASSVTPSEGEKLFF.